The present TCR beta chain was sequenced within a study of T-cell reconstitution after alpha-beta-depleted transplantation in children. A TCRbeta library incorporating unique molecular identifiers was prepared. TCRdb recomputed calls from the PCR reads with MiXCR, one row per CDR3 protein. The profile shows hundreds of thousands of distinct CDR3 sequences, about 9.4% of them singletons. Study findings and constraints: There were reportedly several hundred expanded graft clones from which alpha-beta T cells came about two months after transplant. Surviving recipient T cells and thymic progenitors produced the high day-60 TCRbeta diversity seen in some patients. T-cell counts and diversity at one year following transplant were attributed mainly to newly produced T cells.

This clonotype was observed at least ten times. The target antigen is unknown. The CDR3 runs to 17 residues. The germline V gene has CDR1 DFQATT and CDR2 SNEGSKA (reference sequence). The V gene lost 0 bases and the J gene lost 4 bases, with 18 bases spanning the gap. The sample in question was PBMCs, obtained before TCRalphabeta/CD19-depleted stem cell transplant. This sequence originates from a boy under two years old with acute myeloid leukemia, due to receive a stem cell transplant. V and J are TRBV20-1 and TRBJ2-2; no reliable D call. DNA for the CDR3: TGCAGTGCTAGAGATGGCAGCCACGGGCTTGTCACCGGGGAGCTGTTTTTT. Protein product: CSARDGSHGLVTGELFF.